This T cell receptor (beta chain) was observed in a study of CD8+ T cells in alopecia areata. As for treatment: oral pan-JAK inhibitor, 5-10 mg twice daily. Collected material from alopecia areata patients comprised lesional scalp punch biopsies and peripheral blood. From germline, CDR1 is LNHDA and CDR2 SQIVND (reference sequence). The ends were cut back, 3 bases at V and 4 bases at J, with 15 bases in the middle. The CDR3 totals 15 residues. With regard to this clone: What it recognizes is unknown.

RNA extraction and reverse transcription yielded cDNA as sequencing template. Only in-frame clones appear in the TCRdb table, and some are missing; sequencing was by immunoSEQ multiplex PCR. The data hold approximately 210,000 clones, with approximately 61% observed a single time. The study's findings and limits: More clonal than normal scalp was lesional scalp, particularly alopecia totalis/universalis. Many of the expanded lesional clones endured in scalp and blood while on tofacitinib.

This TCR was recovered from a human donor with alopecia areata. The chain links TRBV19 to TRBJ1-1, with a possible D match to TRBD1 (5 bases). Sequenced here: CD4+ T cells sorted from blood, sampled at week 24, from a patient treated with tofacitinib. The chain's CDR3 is CASSIGTPGVTEAFF. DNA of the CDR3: TGTGCCAGTAGTATCGGGACCCCGGGGGTCACTGAAGCTTTCTTT. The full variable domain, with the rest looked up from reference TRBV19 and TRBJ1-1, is DGGITQSPKYLFRKEGQNVTLSCEQNLNHDAMYWYRQDPGQGLRLIYYSQIVNDFQKGDIAEGYSVSREKKESFPLTVTSAQKNPTAFYLCASSIGTPGVTEAFFGQGTRLTVV.